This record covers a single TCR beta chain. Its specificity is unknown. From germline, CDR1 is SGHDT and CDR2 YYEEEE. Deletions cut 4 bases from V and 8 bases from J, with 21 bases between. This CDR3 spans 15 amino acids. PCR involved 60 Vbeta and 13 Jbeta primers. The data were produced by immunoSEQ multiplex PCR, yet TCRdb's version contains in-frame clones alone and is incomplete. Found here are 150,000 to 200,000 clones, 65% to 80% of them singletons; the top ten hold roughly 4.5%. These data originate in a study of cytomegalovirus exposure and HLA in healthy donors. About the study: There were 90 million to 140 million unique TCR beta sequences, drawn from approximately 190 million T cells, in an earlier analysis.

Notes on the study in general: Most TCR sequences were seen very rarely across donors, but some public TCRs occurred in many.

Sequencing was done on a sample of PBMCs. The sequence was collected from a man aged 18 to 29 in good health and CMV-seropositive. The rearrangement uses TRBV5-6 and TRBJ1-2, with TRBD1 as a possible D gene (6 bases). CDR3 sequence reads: CASSPRDRSSGGYTF. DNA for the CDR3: TGTGCCAGCAGCCCTCGTGACAGGTCGAGTGGGGGCTACACCTTC.